This T cell receptor (beta chain) was recovered during a study of identical twins. This clonotype was observed a handful of times. cDNA carried unique molecular identifiers, and a universal primer site was added by template switching. One entry per CDR3 protein results from TCRdb running MiXCR on the 5' RACE reads. The sample has some 500,000 distinct CDR3 sequences, roughly 21% seen once. V was cut by 7 bases and J by 7 bases, with 7 bases left in between. The CDR3 sequence is 11 residues long. From germline, CDR1 is MNHEY and CDR2 SVGAGI. A further study also used this sample, focusing on T cells expressing NK-cell markers. Per that paper: Repertoire data for TCR beta were derived from sorted T cells (CD3+CD56+NKG2C+, CD3+CD56+NKG2C- and CD3+CD56-NKG2C+).

The source of this sequence is a young woman in good health. This chain uses TRBV6-5 with TRBJ2-2; D gene ambiguous. Sequencing input: CD4+ T cells sorted from blood. The CDR3 sequence: CASTGYGELFF. CDR3 nucleotide sequence: TGTGCCAGCACGGGTTACGGGGAGCTGTTTTTT.